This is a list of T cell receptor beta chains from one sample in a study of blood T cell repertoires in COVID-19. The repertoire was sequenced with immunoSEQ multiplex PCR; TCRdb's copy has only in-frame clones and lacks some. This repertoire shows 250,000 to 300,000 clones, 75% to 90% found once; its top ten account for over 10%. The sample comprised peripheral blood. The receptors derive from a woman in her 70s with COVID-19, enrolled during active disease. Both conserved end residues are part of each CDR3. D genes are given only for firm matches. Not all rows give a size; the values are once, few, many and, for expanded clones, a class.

TGTGCCAGCAGCCAAGATCCAATAAGAGGCTCACCCCTCCACTTT | CASSQDPIRGSPLHF | TRBJ1-6 | TRBV3-1/TRBV3-2 | . | .
TGTGCCAGCAGCCACGACGGGACAGGTATAGGGCTCGACAATGAGCAGTTCTTC | CASSHDGTGIGLDNEQFF | TRBJ2-1 | TRBV5-4 | TRBD1 | .
TGTGCCAGCAGCCTCGTTCTACTAGGCGATGAGCAGTTCTTC | CASSLVLLGDEQFF | TRBJ2-1 | TRBV6-5 | . | .
TGTGCCAGCAGCCCCCGGGGGAGGAACACTGAAGCTTTCTTT | CASSPRGRNTEAFF | TRBJ1-1 | TRBV7-2 | . | .
TGTGCCAGCAGCCCCCAAGGGGGGGCCTACGAGCAGTACTTC | CASSPQGGAYEQYF | TRBJ2-7 | TRBV7-3 | . | .
TGTGCCAGCAGCCCCAGCGGAGGGTCAGGGTCACCCCTCCACTTT | CASSPSGGSGSPLHF | TRBJ1-6 | TRBV3-1/TRBV3-2 | . | .
TGCGCCAGCAGCTTGGATCCCGGACACCAGGGCTACGAGCAGTACTTC | CASSLDPGHQGYEQYF | TRBJ2-7 | TRBV5-1 | . | .
TGTGCCAGCAGTCTATACGACAGGGGGAGTTCACCCCTCCACTTT | CASSLYDRGSSPLHF | TRBJ1-6 | TRBV27 | TRBD1 | once
TGTGCCAGCACCCCGAGGTCAGGGGGTCACGAGCAGTACTTC | CASTPRSGGHEQYF | TRBJ2-7 | TRBV21-1 | . | .
TGTGCCAGCAGCCTGGGACAGGTCATAGCTAACTATGGCTACACCTTC | CASSLGQVIANYGYTF | TRBJ1-2 | TRBV3-1/TRBV3-2 | TRBD1 | once
TGTGCCAGCAGCCAGGAGGGTGGCTACACCTTC | CASSQEGGYTF | TRBJ1-2 | TRBV11-2 | . | few
TGTGCCAGCAGTGACTCAGCTAGCGGGGGTGGGGATACGCAGTATTTT | CASSDSASGGGDTQYF | TRBJ2-3 | TRBV6-4 | TRBD2 | .
TGTGCCAGCAGTCTAAAGGGACAGGATAGCAATCAGCCCCAGCATTTT | CASSLKGQDSNQPQHF | TRBJ1-5 | TRBV6-6 | TRBD1 | .
TGCAGCGTTGTCTTAAGACAGGGCTATGGCTACACCTTC | CSVVLRQGYGYTF | TRBJ1-2 | TRBV29-1 | TRBD1 | .
TGTGCCAGCAGCCAGGGGAGTGATATGAACACTGAAGCTTTCTTT | CASSQGSDMNTEAFF | TRBJ1-1 | TRBV11-3 | . | once
TGTGCCAGCAGTTTAGAAGTGGGGGCTCAGCCCCAGCATTTT | CASSLEVGAQPQHF | TRBJ1-5 | TRBV28 | . | .
TGTGCCAGCAGTCCGGGGACTAGCGGGATCAATGAGCAGTTCTTC | CASSPGTSGINEQFF | TRBJ2-1 | TRBV27 | TRBD2 | .